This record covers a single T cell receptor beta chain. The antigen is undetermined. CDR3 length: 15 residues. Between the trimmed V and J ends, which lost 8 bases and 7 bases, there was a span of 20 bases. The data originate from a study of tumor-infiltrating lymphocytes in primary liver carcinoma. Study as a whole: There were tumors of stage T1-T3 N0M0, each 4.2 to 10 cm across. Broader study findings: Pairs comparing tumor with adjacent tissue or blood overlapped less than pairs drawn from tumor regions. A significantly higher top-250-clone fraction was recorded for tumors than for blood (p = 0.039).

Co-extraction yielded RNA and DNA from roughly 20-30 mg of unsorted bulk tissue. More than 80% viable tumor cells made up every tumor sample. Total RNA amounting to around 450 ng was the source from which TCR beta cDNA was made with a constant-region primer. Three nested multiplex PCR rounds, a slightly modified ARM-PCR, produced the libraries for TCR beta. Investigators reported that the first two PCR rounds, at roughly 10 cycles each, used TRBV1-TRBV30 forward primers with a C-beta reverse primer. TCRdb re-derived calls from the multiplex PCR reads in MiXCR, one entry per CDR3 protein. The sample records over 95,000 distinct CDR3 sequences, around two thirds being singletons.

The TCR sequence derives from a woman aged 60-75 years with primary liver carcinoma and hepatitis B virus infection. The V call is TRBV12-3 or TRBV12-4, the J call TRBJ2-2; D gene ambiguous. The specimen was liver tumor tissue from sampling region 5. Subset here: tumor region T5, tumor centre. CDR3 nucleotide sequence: TGTGCCAGCGAAGACGAATCTACGTACAACGGGGAGCTGTTTTTT. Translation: CASEDESTYNGELFF.